These 27 T cell receptor beta chains were sequenced from one sample in a study of graft-versus-host responses after intestinal transplantation. Sequencing was performed with immunoSEQ multiplex PCR; in TCRdb, only in-frame clones are kept and a portion is missing. Of 43,000 or so clones in the sample, 90% to 95% were seen once. The material sequenced was PBMCs, taken roughly 760 days after a first intestinal transplant, on the day of a second. Receptors originate from a human patient who received an intestinal transplant, so some T cells may come from the graft donor.

This clone was seen a single time. The genes are TRBV2 and TRBJ1-1; weak D call: TRBD1 (5 bases). The V end was cut by 3 bases, the J end by 7 bases, with 9 bases between. Germline-derived CDR1 and CDR2 are SNHLY and FYNNEI. The CDR3 sequence is 12 residues long. In nucleotides, the CDR3 is TGTGCCAGCAGTGAGGGGGGAAATGAAGCTTTCTTT. Protein sequence: CASSEGGNEAFF.

The rearrangement uses TRBV6-4 and TRBJ1-2, with D possibly being TRBD1 (6 bases). Germline CDR1 MRHNA, CDR2 SNTAGT. This CDR3 has 13 residues. V was trimmed by 6 bases and J by 8 bases, leaving 16 bases between them. CDR3 sequence (DNA): TGTGCCAGCAGCCCAACAGGGTTAAACGGCTACACCTTC. This translates into CASSPTGLNGYTF.

The genes are TRBV6-1 and TRBJ2-7; 7 nucleotides match TRBD1. The V gene's germline CDR1 is MNHNS and CDR2 SASEGT. The V segment lost 6 bases and the J segment 0 bases; nucleotides outside the gene matches: 5. This CDR3 region has 14 residues. CDR3 in DNA: TGTGCCAGCAGATACAGGGGACCCTCCTACGAGCAGTACTTC. This codes for CASRYRGPSYEQYF.

V gene TRBV28 combines with J gene TRBJ2-1; 7 positions match TRBD1. The CDR3 loop spans 16 amino acids. Germline V lookup: CDR1 MDHEN, CDR2 SYDVKM. V dropped 5 bases and J dropped 8; count of bases not matched to a gene: 15. The chain's CDR3 is CASSPPPTGIIDEQFF. CDR3 nucleotide sequence: TGTGCCAGCAGTCCTCCCCCGACAGGGATTATCGATGAGCAGTTCTTC.

CDR3 sequence (DNA): TGCAGCGTTGAAGAGAGGGTGGAAGGGTTTGGCTACACCTTC. It yields the protein CSVEERVEGFGYTF. The rearrangement uses TRBV29-1 and TRBJ1-2, with D uncertain. Germline CDR1 is SQVTM and CDR2 is ANQGSEA. Trimming removed 0 bases at V and 7 bases at J, with 15 bases between. This CDR3 spans 14 amino acids. Full variable domain (rest looked up from reference TRBV29-1 and TRBJ1-2): SAVISQKPSRDICQRGTSLTIQCQVDSQVTMMFWYRQQPGQSLTLIATANQGSEATYESGFVIDKFPISRPNLTFSTLTVSNMSPEDSSIYLCSVEERVEGFGYTFGSGTRLTVV.

This clone was observed a handful of times. V is TRBV7-9 and J is TRBJ1-4; 7 bases align to TRBD1. Germline V gives CDR1 SEHNR, CDR2 FQNEAQ (reference sequence). V lost 6 bases and J lost 7; bases outside the gene matches: 8. The CDR3 consists of 14 residues. The CDR3 DNA follows: TGTGCCAGCAGTAGACAGGGAGAAGGTGAAAAACTGTTTTTT. This sequence encodes CASSRQGEGEKLFF.

The gene calls are TRBV11-2 and TRBJ2-1; tentatively, D is TRBD2 (5 bases). The CDR3 covers 14 residues. Germline V gene lookup returns CDR1 SGHAT and CDR2 FQNNGV. V gave up 5 bases and J gave up 7 bases, with 15 bases separating them. CDR3 protein: CASSLGGSGNEQFF. CDR3 nucleotides: TGTGCCAGCAGCCTAGGCGGTTCGGGGAATGAGCAGTTCTTC.

In its sample, this clone was seen once. V usage is TRBV29-1 and J usage is TRBJ2-5; a possible D gene is TRBD1 (6 bases). With 3 bases removed from V and 5 bases from J, the gap between germline ends came to 13 bases. Germline V gene sequence: CDR1 SQVTM, CDR2 ANQGSEA. The CDR3 loop spans 13 amino acids. The CDR3 protein is CSVDRGSGETQYF. CDR3 nucleotides: TGCAGCGTTGATAGGGGGAGTGGGGAGACCCAGTACTTC.

The sample holds one count of this clone. The chain uses TRBV28 and TRBJ2-2; no firm D call. V dropped 1 base and J dropped 3 bases, with 12 bases sitting between them. The CDR3 contains 16 residues. The germline CDR1 and CDR2 sequences are MDHEN and SYDVKM. The CDR3 reads CASSLSSVGHTGELFF. The CDR3 DNA reads TGTGCCAGCAGTTTATCTAGTGTTGGTCACACCGGGGAGCTGTTTTTT.

The chain carries TRBV5-1 and TRBJ1-5; D not resolved. The CDR3 has 13 residues. V gave up 1 base and J gave up 4 bases, with 6 bases separating them. Germline CDR1 SGHRS, CDR2 YFSETQ. CDR3 residues: CASSLTANQPQHF. CDR3 sequence (DNA): TGCGCCAGCAGCTTGACGGCTAATCAGCCCCAGCATTTT.

The V call is TRBV4-1, the J call TRBJ2-2; D gene unclear. Trimming took 2 bases from V and 4 from J, leaving 14 bases between them. This CDR3 contains 16 residues. CDR1 is MGHRA and CDR2 is YSYEKL in the germline V gene. The CDR3 DNA is TGCGCCAGCAGCCAAATCCTAGAGCTGGGCACCGGGGAGCTGTTTTTT. Protein: CASSQILELGTGELFF.

The chain uses TRBV11-3 and TRBJ2-1; perhaps TRBD2 as D (6 bases). The CDR3 is 15 amino acids. Trimming took off 5 bases at V and 4 bases at J, with 15 bases between the two ends. Germline V gene sequence: CDR1 SGHNT, CDR2 YENEEA. The CDR3, as DNA: TGTGCCAGCAGCCATCGTTTTAGCGGATACAATGAGCAGTTCTTC. This codes for CASSHRFSGYNEQFF.

This clone was seen once. The DNA for the CDR3 is TGCGCCAGCAGCCAGGTACAGGGGGATACCTACGAGCAGTACTTC. This translates into CASSQVQGDTYEQYF. The chain combines TRBV4-1 with TRBJ2-7; TRBD1 aligns across 8 bases. The germline V gene encodes CDR1 MGHRA and CDR2 YSYEKL. This CDR3 is 15 amino acids long. V lost 3 bases, J lost 2 bases, and 6 bases stayed unmatched.

The genes are TRBV6-5 and TRBJ1-4; D remains unclear. The length of the CDR3 is 15 residues. Germline CDR1 MNHEY, CDR2 SVGAGI. The V end lost 6 bases, the J end lost 2 bases, and 13 bases lay between the germline ends. CDR3 in amino acids: CASRSYWTTNEKLFF. The CDR3, as DNA: TGTGCCAGCAGATCATACTGGACGACTAATGAAAAACTGTTTTTT.

This chain uses TRBV5-1 with TRBJ2-3; D unclear. This CDR3 has 13 residues. The germline V gene has CDR1 SGHRS and CDR2 YFSETQ. The germline V and J ends were trimmed by 4 bases and 2 bases, with 8 bases remaining between them. Here the CDR3 DNA reads TGCGCCAGCAGCGCCGACATCACAGATACGCAGTATTTT. Protein sequence: CASSADITDTQYF.

The chain employs TRBV6-5 and TRBJ1-1, with TRBD1 identical over 7 bases. V shed 0 bases and J 5 bases; nucleotides not matched to a gene: 3. The V gene's germline CDR1 is MNHEY and CDR2 SVGAGI. The CDR3 sequence is 14 residues long. The CDR3 DNA follows: TGTGCCAGCAGTTACTCGACAGGGAGAACTGAAGCTTTCTTT. This gives the protein CASSYSTGRTEAFF.

As regards this clone: This sample also contains other DNA sequences that code for the same CDR3. The chain has TRBV7-9 and TRBJ1-4, with a weak D call TRBD1 (6 bases). Germline-derived CDR1 and CDR2 are SEHNR and FQNEAQ (reference sequence). This CDR3 spans 16 amino acids. The germline V and J ends were trimmed by 4 bases and 7 bases, with 19 bases remaining between them. The DNA of the CDR3 is TGTGCCAGCAGCTCGTCAACGGACGGGGGCAGTGAAAAACTGTTTTTT. Translation: CASSSSTDGGSEKLFF.

V is TRBV30 and J is TRBJ2-7; D is uncertain. Germline V CDR1 and CDR2: GTSNPN, SVGIG (reference sequence). The CDR3 covers 13 residues. V shed 5 bases and J shed 3 bases, with 14 bases lying between them. The CDR3 sequence: CAWSIAAIYEQYF. The CDR3 DNA sequence: TGTGCCTGGTCTATTGCGGCGATCTACGAGCAGTACTTC.

J is TRBJ2-2 and V is TRBV5-4; D remains ambiguous. The CDR3 runs to 14 residues. CDR1 and CDR2 from the germline V gene are SGHNT and YYREEE (reference sequence). V shed 1 base and J shed 2 bases, with 6 bases lying between them. CDR3 in amino acids: CASSLPLNTGELFF. For the CDR3, the DNA is TGTGCCAGCAGCTTGCCCCTAAACACCGGGGAGCTGTTTTTT.

This CDR3 reads CATSRRRANTGELFF. CDR3 DNA sequence: TGTGCCACCAGCAGAAGGAGGGCGAACACCGGGGAGCTGTTTTTT. The V gene is TRBV15, the J gene TRBJ2-2, with a tentative D call TRBD2 (6 bases). CDR1 LNHNV and CDR2 YYDKDF come from the germline V gene (reference sequence). V shed 2 bases and J shed 0 bases, with 7 bases lying between them. The CDR3 runs 15 residues.

V gene TRBV2 combines with J gene TRBJ2-7; 10 nucleotides align to TRBD1. Germline lookup yields CDR1 SNHLY and CDR2 FYNNEI. J was trimmed by 5 bases and V by 6 bases; bases with no gene match: 7. This CDR3 spans 14 amino acids. The CDR3 DNA follows: TGTGCCAGCAGAAGGACAGGGGGATACGACGAGCAGTACTTC. This codes for CASRRTGGYDEQYF. The complete variable domain, with remaining parts taken from reference TRBV2 and TRBJ2-7, reads EPEVTQTPSHQVTQMGQEVILRCVPISNHLYFYWYRQILGQKVEFLVSFYNNEISEKSEIFDDQFSVERPDGSNFTLKIRSTKLEDSAMYFCASRRTGGYDEQYFGPGTRLTVT.

The chain combines TRBV19 with TRBJ2-2; a possible D gene is TRBD2 (6 bases). Germline V gene data show CDR1 as LNHDA and CDR2 as SQIVND (reference sequence). The CDR3 consists of 17 residues. V lost 6 bases to trimming and J lost 1 base, with 18 bases between them. CDR3: CASSTPNYGGNTGELFF. The CDR3 nucleotides are TGTGCCAGTAGCACACCCAACTACGGGGGGAACACCGGGGAGCTGTTTTTT.

The table lists this clone with a count of one. The junction shows a germline mismatch at one end, possibly a read error. V and J are TRBV25-1 and TRBJ2-3; D gene unclear. Germline V CDR1 and CDR2: MGHDK, SYGVNS. The CDR3 runs 15 residues. The CDR3 DNA follows: TGTGTCAGCAGTGATGCGGCAAGACTCACAGATACGCAGTATTTT. Residues: CVSSDAARLTDTQYF.

This chain joins TRBV18 and TRBJ2-3, with 8 bases identical to TRBD2. Germline V gene data show CDR1 as KGHSH and CDR2 as LQKENI. The CDR3 extends over 16 amino acids. V lost 3 bases, J lost 2 bases, and 7 bases stayed unmatched. CDR3 in DNA: TGTGCCAGCTCACCGATCTCGGGGGGGGCCACAGATACGCAGTATTTT. Amino acid sequence: CASSPISGGATDTQYF.

The chain uses TRBV18 and TRBJ2-3; 8 bases fit TRBD1. The germline gives CDR1 KGHSH, CDR2 LQKENI. This CDR3 is 15 amino acids long. Trimming cost V 2 bases and J 6 bases; bases outside gene matches: 7. This chain's CDR3 is CASSPETGDWDTQYF. The CDR3 region has the DNA TGTGCCAGCTCACCAGAGACAGGGGATTGGGATACGCAGTATTTT.

The chain recombines TRBV5-1 with TRBJ2-7; possibly TRBD1 or TRBD2 for D (5 bases each). The CDR3 totals 13 residues. From germline, CDR1 is SGHRS and CDR2 YFSETQ. V lost 3 bases to trimming and J lost 1 base, with 8 bases between them. The CDR3 region is CASSWDQSYEQYF. The CDR3 DNA reads TGCGCCAGCAGCTGGGACCAATCCTACGAGCAGTACTTC.

The V and J genes are TRBV7-3 and TRBJ1-4; no clear D. The CDR3 spans 14 residues. With 2 bases removed from V and 12 bases from J, the gap between germline ends came to 16 bases. CDR1 is SGHTA, CDR2 FQGTGA, per germline. As DNA, the CDR3 is TGTGCCAGCAGCTTACGCCGACAACTAGGCGAACTGTTTTTT. Translation gives CASSLRRQLGELFF.